This TCR beta chain was found in a study of T cells in Graves' hyperthyroidism and ophthalmopathy. Findings of the study overall: The majority of expanded thyroid clonotypes above 0.001 also appeared in blood. Progression to ophthalmopathy was predicted a median of about 6.6 months early.

The CDR3 regions of TCR beta were amplified from RNA transcripts. Carried out on the TCR CDR3, a first-round RT-PCR used the HTBI primer set. TCRdb re-called the multiplex PCR reads through MiXCR, storing one row per CDR3 protein. The table records 610,000 or so distinct CDR3 sequences, under 60% of them present only once. This clonotype was seen repeatedly, ten times or more. Its target is unknown. The germline CDR1 and CDR2 sequences are LNHDA and SQIVND (reference sequence). The CDR3 runs 12 residues. Trimming removed 3 bases at V and 6 bases at J, with 8 bases between. The sequenced sample consisted of peripheral blood or thyroid tissue (not recorded which). The sequence came from a woman younger than 35 with Graves' hyperthyroidism. The chain uses TRBV19 and TRBJ1-1; D gene unclear. The CDR3 nucleotides read TGTGCCAGTAGTATTCTTGGCGCTGAAGCTTTCTTT. Translating it yields CASSILGAEAFF.